A selection of T cell receptor beta chains follows, all from one sample in a study of cytotoxic CD8 clonotypes in ibrutinib-treated CLL. Clones were sequenced by immunoSEQ multiplex PCR, and TCRdb holds only the in-frame ones, with some missing. The table includes 200,000 or so clones, 70% detected once. The material sequenced was PBMCs, taken after 12 months of ibrutinib treatment. These receptors were obtained from a human donor with chronic lymphocytic leukemia. Each CDR3 is given without its conserved first and last residue. D genes are given only for firm matches.

j_gene	v_gene	d_gene	CDR3aa
TRBJ1-4	TRBV4-2	-	ASSQDLGNYGKLF
TRBJ2-3	TRBV19	TRBD1	ASSIGQGTGTDTQY
TRBJ2-3	TRBV28	-	ASSLRGPADTQY
TRBJ2-3	TRBV7-2	-	ASSFVRDSTDTQY
TRBJ1-5	TRBV29-1	-	SVVEGNQPQH
TRBJ2-1	TRBV9	-	ASSQDPTVANEQF
TRBJ1-1	TRBV19	-	ASTKGGGLNTETF
TRBJ1-5	TRBV30	TRBD1	AWSLGQGGQPQH
TRBJ1-1	TRBV2	-	ASSEWWLNTEAF
TRBJ2-7	TRBV18	-	ASSPLRSYEQY
TRBJ2-7	TRBV6-5	-	ASSPLGISSYEQY
TRBJ1-3	TRBV6-6	-	ASIPGGLSGNTIY
TRBJ1-1	TRBV30	-	AWRGQNTEAF
TRBJ2-1	TRBV19	-	ASSILRGGREQF
TRBJ1-5	TRBV2	-	ASKGSLNQPQH
TRBJ1-6	TRBV4-1	TRBD1	ASSQEPMDRINSPLH
TRBJ1-2	TRBV7-2	TRBD1	ASSKGQGPNNYGYT
TRBJ1-4	TRBV7-9	-	ASSLELGIEKLF